This T cell receptor beta chain is drawn from a study of TIL therapy for anti-PD-1-resistant metastatic lung cancer. Across the study: Most patients had lung adenocarcinoma. General observations from the study: TIL cultures after expansion showed higher clonality and lower diversity than baseline tumor (median approximately 6% vs 31%). Treatment-naive, never-smoker and oncogene-addicted patients were overrepresented in this highly selected cohort.

CDR3 length equals 17 residues. Trimming removed 3 bases at V and 0 bases at J, with 14 bases between. Germline CDR1 reads SGHTA; CDR2 reads FQGNSA. As concerns this clone: Its cognate antigen is unknown.

Time point given: pre-treatment sample, taken before nivolumab and TIL therapy. The tumor samples were excised metastases, mostly pleural nodules or supraclavicular lymph nodes. Tumors were harvested before any PD-1/PD-L1 blockade. The libraries were made with immunoSEQ v3. Libraries were prepared by immunoSEQ multiplex PCR; TCRdb keeps only in-frame clonotypes and omits some of them. The sample contains around 45,000 clones, just over 70% of which appear only once. The V call is TRBV7-2, the J call TRBJ1-4; D is uncertain. The TCR comes from a person between 30 and 79 years old with non-small cell lung cancer. The starting material was tumor tissue, obtained at baseline. The CDR3 sequence is CASSLAGGATTNEKLFF. In DNA form, the CDR3 reads TGTGCCAGCAGCTTGGCAGGTGGCGCCACAACTAATGAAAAACTGTTTTTT.